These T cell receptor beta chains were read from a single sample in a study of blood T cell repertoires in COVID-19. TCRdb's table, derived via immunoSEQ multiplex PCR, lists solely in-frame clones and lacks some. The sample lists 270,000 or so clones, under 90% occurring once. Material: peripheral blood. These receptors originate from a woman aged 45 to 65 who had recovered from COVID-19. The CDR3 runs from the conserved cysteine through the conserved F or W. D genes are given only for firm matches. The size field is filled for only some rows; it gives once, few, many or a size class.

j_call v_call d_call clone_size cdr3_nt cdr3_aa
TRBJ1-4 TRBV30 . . TGTGCCTGGGGTCTGGCAGTTAATGAAAAACTGTTTTTT CAWGLAVNEKLFF
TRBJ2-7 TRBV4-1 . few TGCGCCAGCAGCCCACTTCAGGGATTTGCAGGCGAGCAGTACTTC CASSPLQGFAGEQYF
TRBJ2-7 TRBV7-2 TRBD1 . TGTGCCAGCACCCTCCAACCGGGGGACAGGGCCGAGCAGTACTTC CASTLQPGDRAEQYF
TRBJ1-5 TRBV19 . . TGTGCCAGTAGTATAGATGGCAGGGGCTATCAGCCCCAGCATTTT CASSIDGRGYQPQHF
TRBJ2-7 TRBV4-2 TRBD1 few TGTGCCAGCAGCCAAGACCCGGGGGACAGGGGATACGAGCAGTACTTC CASSQDPGDRGYEQYF
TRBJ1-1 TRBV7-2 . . TGTGCCAGCAGCCCGAGCCCGAACACTGAAGCTTTCTTT CASSPSPNTEAFF
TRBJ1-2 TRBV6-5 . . TGTGCCAGCAGTTACTCGAGTAGTGGCTACACCTTC CASSYSSSGYTF
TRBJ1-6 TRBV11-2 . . TGTGCCAGCAGCCAAATTGGGGGCGCCTATAATTCACCCCTCCACTTT CASSQIGGAYNSPLHF
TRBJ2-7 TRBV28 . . TGTGCCACCCGACGACGGGGGGCAAGAGTCTACGAGCAGTACTTC CATRRRGARVYEQYF
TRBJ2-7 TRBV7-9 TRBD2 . TGTGCCAGCACCCTCGGGAGGGGTTCCTACGAGCAGTACTTC CASTLGRGSYEQYF
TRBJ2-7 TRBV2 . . TGTGCCAGCAGGGACCAGGGGTTATCCTACGAGCAGTACTTC CASRDQGLSYEQYF
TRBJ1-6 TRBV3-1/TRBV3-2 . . TGTGCCAGCAGCCAAGAGGGGGGGAATTCACCCCTCCACTTT CASSQEGGNSPLHF
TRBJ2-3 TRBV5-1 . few TGCGCCAGCAGGGTAGCGTCTGGCACAGATACGCAGTATTTT CASRVASGTDTQYF
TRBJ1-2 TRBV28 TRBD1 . TGTGCCAGCAGTTTTCCCCCGGGACAGGTAGTTAGATGGAACTATGGCTACACCTTC CASSFPPGQVVRWNYGYTF
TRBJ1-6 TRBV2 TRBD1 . TGTGCCAGCAGGGAGGACAGGGGACGAAATTCACCCCTCCACTTT CASREDRGRNSPLHF
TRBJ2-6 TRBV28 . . TGTGCCAGTAACAATCCAGGGTTTTCTTCGTCTGGGGCCAACGTCCTGACTTTC CASNNPGFSSSGANVLTF
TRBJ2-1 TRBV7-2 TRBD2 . TGTGCCAGCAGCTTAGAGTGGACTAGCGGGAACTACAATGAGCAGTTCTTC CASSLEWTSGNYNEQFF
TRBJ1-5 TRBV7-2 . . TGTGCCAGCAGCCGTGACGGGGGGCAAAGACAGCCCCAGCATTTT CASSRDGGQRQPQHF
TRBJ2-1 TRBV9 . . TGTGCCAGCAGCCCTGGGGCCGCCAGTGAGCAGTTCTTC CASSPGAASEQFF
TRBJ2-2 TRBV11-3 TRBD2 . TGTGCCAGCAGCTGGGGGGGAATTACCGGGGAGCTGTTTTTT CASSWGGITGELFF
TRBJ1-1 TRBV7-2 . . TGTGCCAGCAGCTTAGCTCCCGGACAGATCACTGAAGCTTTCTTT CASSLAPGQITEAFF
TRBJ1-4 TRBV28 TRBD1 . TGTGCCAGCACCCGGACCGGGACAGGGAATGAAAAACTGTTTTTT CASTRTGTGNEKLFF
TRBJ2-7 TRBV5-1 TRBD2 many TGCGCCAGCAGCTGGAGCGGGGGTGGGACCTACGAGCAGTACTTC CASSWSGGGTYEQYF
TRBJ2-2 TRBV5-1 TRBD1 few TGCGCCAGCAGCTCGGGAACACAGGGGGCCGCCGGGGAGCTGTTTTTT CASSSGTQGAAGELFF
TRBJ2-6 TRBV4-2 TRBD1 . TGTGCCAGCAGCCAAGACCAACAGGGGGATGGTGGTGGGGCCAACGTCCTGACTTTC CASSQDQQGDGGGANVLTF
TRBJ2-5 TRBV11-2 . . TGTGCCAGCAGCTCCTCACAAGATATCCCTCAAGAGACCCAGTACTTC CASSSSQDIPQETQYF
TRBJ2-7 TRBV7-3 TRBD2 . TGTGCCAGCAGCTTAAAGGCCCGTAGCGGGGAACTTCCCTACGAGCAGTACTTC CASSLKARSGELPYEQYF
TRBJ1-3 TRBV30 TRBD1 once TGTGCCAGAACCCTTGGGGCCCTCGACAGGGTTCACTCTGGAAACACCATATATTTT CARTLGALDRVHSGNTIYF
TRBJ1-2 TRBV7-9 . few TGTGCCAGCAGCTTAGGCCAGGGGTGGGATGGCTACACCTTC CASSLGQGWDGYTF
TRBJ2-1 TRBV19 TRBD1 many TGTGCCTGTTGTATTGGGACAGGGGCGGGGGGTGAGCAGTTCTTC CACCIGTGAGGEQFF
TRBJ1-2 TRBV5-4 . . TGTGCCAGCAGTATCGGAGACTATGGCTACACCTTC CASSIGDYGYTF
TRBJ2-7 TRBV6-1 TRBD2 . TGTGCCAGCAGTGACAGGGACTACTACTACGAGCAGTACTTC CASSDRDYYYEQYF
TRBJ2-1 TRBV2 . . TGTGCCAGCGGAGTAGACAATGAGCAGTTCTTC CASGVDNEQFF